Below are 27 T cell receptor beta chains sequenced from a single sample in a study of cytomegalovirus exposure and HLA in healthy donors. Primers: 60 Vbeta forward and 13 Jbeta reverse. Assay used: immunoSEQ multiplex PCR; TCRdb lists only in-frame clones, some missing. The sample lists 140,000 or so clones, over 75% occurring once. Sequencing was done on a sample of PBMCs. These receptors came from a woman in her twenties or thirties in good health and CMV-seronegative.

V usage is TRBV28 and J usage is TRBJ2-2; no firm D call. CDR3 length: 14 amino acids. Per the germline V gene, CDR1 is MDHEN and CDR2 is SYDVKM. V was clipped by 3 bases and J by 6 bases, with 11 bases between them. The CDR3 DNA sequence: TGTGCCAGCAGTTTGAGACACCTCTCCGGGGAGCTGTTTTTT. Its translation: CASSLRHLSGELFF.

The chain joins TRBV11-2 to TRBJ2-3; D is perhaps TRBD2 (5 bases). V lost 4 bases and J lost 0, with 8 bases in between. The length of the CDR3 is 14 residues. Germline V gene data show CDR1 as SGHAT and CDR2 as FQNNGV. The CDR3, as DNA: TGTGCCAGCAGCTCCGGGGTTAGCACAGATACGCAGTATTTT. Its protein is CASSSGVSTDTQYF.

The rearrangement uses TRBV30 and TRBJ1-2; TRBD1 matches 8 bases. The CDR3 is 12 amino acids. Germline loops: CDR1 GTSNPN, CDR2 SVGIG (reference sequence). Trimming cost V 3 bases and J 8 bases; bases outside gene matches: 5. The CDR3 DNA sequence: TGTGCCTGGAGGAAACAGGGGGGCGGCTACACCTTC. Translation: CAWRKQGGGYTF.

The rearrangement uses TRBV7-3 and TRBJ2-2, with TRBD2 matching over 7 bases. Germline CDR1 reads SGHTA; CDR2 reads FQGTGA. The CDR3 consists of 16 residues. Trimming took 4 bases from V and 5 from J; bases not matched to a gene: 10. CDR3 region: CASSSSGLLGTGELFF. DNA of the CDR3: TGTGCCAGCAGCTCTAGCGGACTTTTGGGAACCGGGGAGCTGTTTTTT.

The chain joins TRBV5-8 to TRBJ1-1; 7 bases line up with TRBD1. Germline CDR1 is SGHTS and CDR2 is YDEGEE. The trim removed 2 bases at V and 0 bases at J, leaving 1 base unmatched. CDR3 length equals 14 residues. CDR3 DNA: TGTGCCAGCAGCTTTACAGGGGTGAACACTGAAGCTTTCTTT. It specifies CASSFTGVNTEAFF.

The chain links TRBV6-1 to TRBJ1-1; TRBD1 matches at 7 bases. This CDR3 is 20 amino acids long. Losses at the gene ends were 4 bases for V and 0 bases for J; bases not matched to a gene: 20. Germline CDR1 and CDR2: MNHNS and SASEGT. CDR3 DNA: TGTGCCAGCAGTGGACAGGGTGTATTTAGGTTGAGCCTGATGAACACTGAAGCTTTCTTT. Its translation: CASSGQGVFRLSLMNTEAFF.

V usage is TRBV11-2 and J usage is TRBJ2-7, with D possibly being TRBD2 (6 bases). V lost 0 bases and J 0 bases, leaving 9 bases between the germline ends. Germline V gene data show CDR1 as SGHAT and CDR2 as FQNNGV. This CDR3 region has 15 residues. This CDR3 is CASSLDPGDSYEQYF. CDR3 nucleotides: TGTGCCAGCAGCTTAGACCCGGGGGACTCCTACGAGCAGTACTTC.

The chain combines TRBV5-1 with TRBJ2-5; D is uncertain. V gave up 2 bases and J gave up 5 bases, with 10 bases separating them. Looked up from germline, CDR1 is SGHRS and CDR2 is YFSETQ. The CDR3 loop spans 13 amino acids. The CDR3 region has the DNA TGCGCCAGCAGCTTCTATTCGGTGGAGACCCAGTACTTC. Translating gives CASSFYSVETQYF. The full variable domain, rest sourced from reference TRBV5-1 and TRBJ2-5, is KAGVTQTPRYLIKTRGQQVTLSCSPISGHRSVSWYQQTPGQGLQFLFEYFSETQRNKGNFPGRFSGRQFSNSRSEMNVSTLELGDSALYLCASSFYSVETQYFGPGTRLLVL.

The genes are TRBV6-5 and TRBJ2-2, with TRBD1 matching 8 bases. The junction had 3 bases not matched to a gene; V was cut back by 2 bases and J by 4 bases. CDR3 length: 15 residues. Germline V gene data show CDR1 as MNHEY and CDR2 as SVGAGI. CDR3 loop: CASSYRTGITGELFF. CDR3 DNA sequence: TGTGCCAGCAGTTACCGGACAGGGATCACCGGGGAGCTGTTTTTT.

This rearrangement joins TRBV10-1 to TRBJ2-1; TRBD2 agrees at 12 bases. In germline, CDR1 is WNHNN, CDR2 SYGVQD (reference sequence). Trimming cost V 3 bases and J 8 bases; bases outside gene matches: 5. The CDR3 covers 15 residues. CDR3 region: CASSERLAGADEQFF. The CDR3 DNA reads TGCGCCAGCAGTGAAAGACTAGCGGGAGCTGATGAGCAGTTCTTC.

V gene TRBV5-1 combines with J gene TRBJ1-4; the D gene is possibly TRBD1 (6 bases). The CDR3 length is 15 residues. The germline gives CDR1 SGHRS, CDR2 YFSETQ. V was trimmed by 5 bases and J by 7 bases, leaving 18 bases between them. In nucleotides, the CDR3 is TGCGCCAGCAGTCAAACAGGGTTATCTGGTGAAAAACTGTTTTTT. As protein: CASSQTGLSGEKLFF. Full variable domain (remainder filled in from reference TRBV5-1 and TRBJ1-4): KAGVTQTPRYLIKTRGQQVTLSCSPISGHRSVSWYQQTPGQGLQFLFEYFSETQRNKGNFPGRFSGRQFSNSRSEMNVSTLELGDSALYLCASSQTGLSGEKLFFGSGTQLSVL.

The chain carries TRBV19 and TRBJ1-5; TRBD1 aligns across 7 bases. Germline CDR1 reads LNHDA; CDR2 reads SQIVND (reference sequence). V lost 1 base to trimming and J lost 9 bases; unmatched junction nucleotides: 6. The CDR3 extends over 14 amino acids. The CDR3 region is CASSIGQGLGPQHF. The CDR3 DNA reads TGTGCCAGTAGTATAGGACAGGGCTTGGGGCCCCAGCATTTT.

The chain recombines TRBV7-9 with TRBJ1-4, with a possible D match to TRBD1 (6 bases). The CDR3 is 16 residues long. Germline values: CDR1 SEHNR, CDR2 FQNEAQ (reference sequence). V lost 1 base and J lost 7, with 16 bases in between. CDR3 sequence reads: CASSLGVQGVGEKLFF. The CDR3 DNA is TGTGCCAGCAGCTTAGGGGTACAGGGAGTTGGTGAAAAACTGTTTTTT.

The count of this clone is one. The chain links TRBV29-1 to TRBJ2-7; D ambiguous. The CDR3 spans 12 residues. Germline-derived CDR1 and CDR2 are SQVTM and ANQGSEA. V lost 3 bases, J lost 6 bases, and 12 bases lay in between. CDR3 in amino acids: CSVDLPSGEQYF. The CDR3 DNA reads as TGCAGCGTTGATCTCCCCTCGGGCGAGCAGTACTTC.

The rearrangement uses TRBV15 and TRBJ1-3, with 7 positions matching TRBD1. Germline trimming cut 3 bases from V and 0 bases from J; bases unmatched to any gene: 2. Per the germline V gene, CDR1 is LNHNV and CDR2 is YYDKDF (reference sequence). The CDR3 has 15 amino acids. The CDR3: CATSRDRSSGNTIYF. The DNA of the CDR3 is TGTGCCACCAGCAGGGACAGGTCCTCTGGAAACACCATATATTTT. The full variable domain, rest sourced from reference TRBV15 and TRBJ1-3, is DAMVIQNPRYQVTQFGKPVTLSCSQTLNHNVMYWYQQKSSQAPKLLFHYYDKDFNNEADTPDNFQSRRPNTSFCFLDIRSPGLGDTAMYLCATSRDRSSGNTIYFGEGSWLTVV.

The CDR3 here is CASSLASRTSQETQYF. CDR3 DNA: TGTGCCAGCAGCTTGGCCTCGAGGACATCTCAAGAGACCCAGTACTTC. The chain uses TRBV5-6 and TRBJ2-5, with a tentative D call TRBD1 (5 bases). V lost 0 bases to trimming and J lost 2 bases, with 14 bases between them. The CDR3 sequence is 16 residues long. Germline CDR1 reads SGHDT; CDR2 reads YYEEEE.

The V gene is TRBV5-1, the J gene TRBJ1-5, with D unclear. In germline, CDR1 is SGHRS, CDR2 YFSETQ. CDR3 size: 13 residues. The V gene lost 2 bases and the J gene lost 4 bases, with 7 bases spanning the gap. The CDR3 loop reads CASSLTGNQPQHF. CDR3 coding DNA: TGCGCCAGCAGCTTAACGGGGAATCAGCCCCAGCATTTT.

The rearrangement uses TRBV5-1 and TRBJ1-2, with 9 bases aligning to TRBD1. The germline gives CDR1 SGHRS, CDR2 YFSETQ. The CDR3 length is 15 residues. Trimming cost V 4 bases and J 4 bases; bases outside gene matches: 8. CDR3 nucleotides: TGCGCCAGCAGCGCCGACAGGGGGAGAGGCTATGGCTACACCTTC. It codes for CASSADRGRGYGYTF.

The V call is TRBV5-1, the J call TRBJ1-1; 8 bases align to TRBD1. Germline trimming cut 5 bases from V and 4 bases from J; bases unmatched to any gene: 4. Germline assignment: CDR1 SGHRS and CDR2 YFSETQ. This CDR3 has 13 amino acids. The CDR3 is CASRLTGGTEAFF. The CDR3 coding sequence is TGCGCCAGCAGACTTACAGGGGGCACTGAAGCTTTCTTT.

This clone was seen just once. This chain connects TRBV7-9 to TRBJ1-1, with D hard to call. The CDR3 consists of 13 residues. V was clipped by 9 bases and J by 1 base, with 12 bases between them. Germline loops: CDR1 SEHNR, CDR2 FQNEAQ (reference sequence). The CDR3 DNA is TGTGCCAGTCAAGGAGGAACGAACACTGAAGCTTTCTTT. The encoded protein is CASQGGTNTEAFF.

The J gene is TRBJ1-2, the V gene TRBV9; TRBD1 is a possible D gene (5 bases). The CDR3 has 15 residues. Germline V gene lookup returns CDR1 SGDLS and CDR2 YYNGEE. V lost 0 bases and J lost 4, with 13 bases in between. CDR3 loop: CASSVGMAGFYGYTF. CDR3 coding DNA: TGTGCCAGCAGCGTAGGTATGGCAGGGTTCTATGGCTACACCTTC. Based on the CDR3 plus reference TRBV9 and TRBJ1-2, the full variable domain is DSGVTQTPKHLITATGQRVTLRCSPRSGDLSVYWYQQSLDQGLQFLIQYYNGEERAKGNILERFSAQQFPDLHSELNLSSLELGDSALYFCASSVGMAGFYGYTFGSGTRLTVV.

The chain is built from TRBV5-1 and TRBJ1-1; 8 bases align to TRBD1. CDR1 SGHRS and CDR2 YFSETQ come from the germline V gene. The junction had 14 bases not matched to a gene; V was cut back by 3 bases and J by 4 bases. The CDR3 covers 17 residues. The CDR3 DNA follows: TGCGCCAGCAGCTCCAGCGGGACCGGACAGGGCGGCACTGAAGCTTTCTTT. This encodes CASSSSGTGQGGTEAFF.

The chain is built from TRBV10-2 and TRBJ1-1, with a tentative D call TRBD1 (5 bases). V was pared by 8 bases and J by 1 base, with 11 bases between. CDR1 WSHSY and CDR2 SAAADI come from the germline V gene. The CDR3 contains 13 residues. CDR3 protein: CASLDRPNTEAFF. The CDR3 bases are TGCGCCAGCCTCGACAGACCGAACACTGAAGCTTTCTTT.

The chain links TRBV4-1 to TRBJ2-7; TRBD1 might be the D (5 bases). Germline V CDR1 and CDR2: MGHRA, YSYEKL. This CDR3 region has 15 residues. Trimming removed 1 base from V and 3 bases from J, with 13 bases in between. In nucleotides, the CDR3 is TGCGCCAGCAGCCAAGTCGCTTCAGGGAACTACGAGCAGTACTTC. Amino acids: CASSQVASGNYEQYF.

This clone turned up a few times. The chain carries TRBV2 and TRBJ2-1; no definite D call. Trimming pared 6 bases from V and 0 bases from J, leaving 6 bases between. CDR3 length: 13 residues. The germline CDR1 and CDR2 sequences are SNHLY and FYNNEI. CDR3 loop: CASSGLSYNEQFF. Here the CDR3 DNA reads TGTGCCAGCAGCGGTCTCTCCTACAATGAGCAGTTCTTC.

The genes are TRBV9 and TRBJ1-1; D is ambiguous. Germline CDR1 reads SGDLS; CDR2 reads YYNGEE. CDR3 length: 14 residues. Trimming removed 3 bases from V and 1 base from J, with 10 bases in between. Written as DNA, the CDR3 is TGTGCCAGCAGCGCGTACCAGTCGAACACTGAAGCTTTCTTT. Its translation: CASSAYQSNTEAFF. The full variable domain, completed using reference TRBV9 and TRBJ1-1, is DSGVTQTPKHLITATGQRVTLRCSPRSGDLSVYWYQQSLDQGLQFLIQYYNGEERAKGNILERFSAQQFPDLHSELNLSSLELGDSALYFCASSAYQSNTEAFFGQGTRLTVV.

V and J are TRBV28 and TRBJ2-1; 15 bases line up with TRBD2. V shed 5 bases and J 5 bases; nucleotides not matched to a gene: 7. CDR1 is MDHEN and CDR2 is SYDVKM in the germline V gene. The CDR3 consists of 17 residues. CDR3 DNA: TGTGCCAGCAGTCGCCCCGGACTAGCGGGGGGGAACAATGAGCAGTTCTTC. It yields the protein CASSRPGLAGGNNEQFF.